This is a list of T cell receptor beta chains from one sample in a study of blood T cell repertoires in COVID-19. Profiled with immunoSEQ multiplex PCR; TCRdb holds only in-frame clones, not every one. The table shows 180,000 or so clones, with 80% to 85% occurring only once. Material for sequencing was PBMCs or T cells enriched from blood (not recorded which). The source is a man in his forties who had recovered from COVID-19. Each CDR3 is given with its conserved first and last residue. Fields, in order: J gene, V gene, D gene, clone size, CDR3 protein, CDR3 DNA. The D gene is left open where the match is weak. Size tells how often a clone was seen (once, few, many) or the class of an expanded clone, and some rows leave it out.

TRBJ2-7 | TRBV28 | - | few | CAVGSRGLYEQYF | TGTGCCGTTGGTTCTAGGGGCCTTTACGAGCAGTACTTC
TRBJ2-7 | TRBV5-4 | TRBD2 | few | CASSFGRTSGAYEQYF | TGTGCCAGCAGTTTTGGGAGGACTAGCGGAGCCTACGAGCAGTACTTC
TRBJ2-5 | TRBV7-9 | TRBD1 | - | CASSPGTVETQYF | TGTGCCAGCAGCCCTGGGACAGTGGAGACCCAGTACTTC
TRBJ2-7 | TRBV19 | - | - | CASSMALGFSYEQYF | TGTGCCAGTAGTATGGCTTTGGGCTTCTCCTACGAGCAGTACTTC
TRBJ2-3 | TRBV7-6 | - | - | CASSLAPRGDTQYF | TGTGCCAGCAGCTTAGCGCCGCGCGGGGATACGCAGTATTTT
TRBJ2-7 | TRBV4-1 | - | - | CASSPVGKGLYEQYF | TGCGCCAGCAGCCCCGTTGGGAAAGGACTCTACGAGCAGTACTTC
TRBJ2-5 | TRBV15 | TRBD1 | - | CATSRATRTGNRRETQYF | TGTGCCACCAGCAGAGCCACAAGGACAGGGAATAGGCGAGAGACCCAGTACTTC
TRBJ2-2 | TRBV30 | - | - | CASSAGFNTGELFF | TGTGCCTCCTCCGCCGGTTTTAACACCGGGGAGCTGTTTTTT
TRBJ2-7 | TRBV19 | - | few | CASSRSGQLSYEQYF | TGTGCCAGTAGCAGAAGCGGGCAACTTTCCTACGAGCAGTACTTC
TRBJ2-5 | TRBV7-2 | - | - | CASSFLQAGARETQYF | TGTGCCAGCAGCTTTTTACAGGCGGGGGCTAGAGAGACCCAGTACTTC
TRBJ1-1 | TRBV25-1 | TRBD1 | - | CASSDLTGGGTEAFF | TGTGCCAGCAGTGATCTGACAGGGGGAGGCACTGAAGCTTTCTTT
TRBJ2-3 | TRBV4-2 | TRBD2 | once | CASSPLAGEVDTQYF | TGTGCCAGCAGCCCACTAGCGGGGGAGGTAGATACGCAGTATTTT
TRBJ2-3 | TRBV6-5 | TRBD2 | - | CASSYSPSGDTDTQYF | TGTGCCAGCAGTTACTCACCTAGCGGGGACACAGATACGCAGTATTTT
TRBJ2-3 | TRBV11-3 | - | - | CASSHRGTDTQYF | TGTGCCAGCAGCCACAGGGGCACAGATACGCAGTATTTT
TRBJ1-2 | TRBV9 | - | - | CASSAPLDSSNYGYTF | TGTGCCAGCAGCGCCCCTTTGGACAGCTCTAACTATGGCTACACCTTC
TRBJ1-1 | TRBV21-1 | - | - | CASSKEKPRDRLIFEAFF | TGTGCCAGCAGCAAAGAGAAGCCCCGGGACAGACTAATCTTTGAAGCTTTCTTT
TRBJ2-1 | TRBV5-1 | TRBD2 | - | CASSWTSGGLNEQFF | TGCGCCAGCAGTTGGACTAGCGGGGGGTTAAATGAGCAGTTCTTC
TRBJ1-2 | TRBV11-1 | TRBD1 | few | CASSGDSSNYGYTF | TGTGCCAGCAGTGGGGACAGCAGTAACTATGGCTACACCTTC
TRBJ1-4 | TRBV28 | TRBD1 | - | CASSLGVRGHVEKLFF | TGTGCCAGCAGTTTAGGGGTCAGGGGGCACGTTGAAAAACTGTTTTTT
TRBJ2-3 | TRBV25-1 | - | once | CASSRRGSGARTDTQYF | TGTGCCAGCAGTCGCCGAGGGTCCGGCGCCCGCACAGATACGCAGTATTTT
TRBJ1-5 | TRBV4-1 | - | - | CASRAGGDQPQHF | TGCGCCAGCAGGGCCGGGGGTGATCAGCCCCAGCATTTT
TRBJ1-6 | TRBV6-5 | - | - | CASSYSNRSPLHF | TGTGCCAGCAGTTACTCGAATAGATCACCCCTCCACTTT
TRBJ1-3 | TRBV19 | - | - | CASSIGEAGNTIYF | TGTGCCAGTAGTATCGGAGAGGCTGGAAACACCATATATTTT
TRBJ1-1 | TRBV2 | - | - | CASSVRLFTEAFF | TGTGCCAGCAGTGTGAGGCTCTTCACTGAAGCTTTCTTT
TRBJ1-1 | TRBV6-2/TRBV6-3 | TRBD1 | - | CASSLRQGGSTEAFF | TGTGCCAGCAGTTTACGACAGGGCGGAAGCACTGAAGCTTTCTTT
TRBJ1-1 | TRBV30 | - | - | CAWTRSGATEAFF | TGTGCCTGGACCCGGTCTGGAGCCACTGAAGCTTTCTTT
TRBJ2-7 | TRBV3-1/TRBV3-2 | - | - | CASSQDGVRGPYEQYF | TGTGCCAGCAGCCAAGATGGGGTGCGCGGGCCCTACGAGCAGTACTTC
TRBJ2-5 | TRBV24-1 | - | - | CATSITGDLGETQYF | TGTGCCACCAGTATCACAGGAGACTTGGGGGAGACCCAGTACTTC
TRBJ1-4 | TRBV7-9 | - | - | CASSTSVANEKLFF | TGTGCCAGCAGCACTAGTGTGGCTAATGAAAAACTGTTTTTT
TRBJ2-5 | TRBV4-1 | - | - | CASSLSGGAQETQYF | TGCGCCAGCAGCCTATCTGGCGGCGCACAAGAGACCCAGTACTTC
TRBJ2-5 | TRBV3-1/TRBV3-2 | - | - | CASSPLRTPKEETQYF | TGTGCCAGCAGCCCCTTGAGGACTCCCAAGGAGGAGACCCAGTACTTC
TRBJ2-2 | TRBV5-6 | TRBD1 | - | CASSRDRGLAGELFF | TGTGCCAGCAGCCGGGACAGGGGACTAGCCGGGGAGCTGTTTTTT
TRBJ2-1 | TRBV6-4 | TRBD2 | - | CASSTSGTSGDEQFF | TGTGCCAGCTCAACTAGCGGGACCTCGGGAGATGAGCAGTTCTTC
TRBJ1-5 | TRBV18 | - | - | CASSLYRQAEPQHF | TGTGCCAGCTCACTTTATCGACAGGCCGAGCCCCAGCATTTT
TRBJ1-1 | TRBV6-5 | - | - | CASSPDLGLNTEAFF | TGTGCCAGCAGCCCGGATCTGGGACTCAACACTGAAGCTTTCTTT
TRBJ1-2 | TRBV10-3 | - | - | CANSAGKDYRYTF | TGTGCCAACAGTGCAGGAAAGGATTACCGCTACACCTTC
TRBJ1-3 | TRBV15 | - | - | CATSFRSGGGERNTIYF | TGTGCCACCAGCTTCCGATCAGGCGGGGGAGAGAGAAACACCATATATTTT
TRBJ1-5 | TRBV19 | TRBD1 | once | CASRRDRDHQPQHF | TGTGCCAGTAGAAGGGACAGGGACCATCAGCCCCAGCATTTT
TRBJ2-5 | TRBV3-1/TRBV3-2 | - | - | CASSPGRHRFQETQYF | TGTGCCAGCAGCCCAGGGCGACACAGGTTCCAAGAGACCCAGTACTTC
TRBJ1-2 | TRBV28 | TRBD1 | - | CASSRIRDRGNYGYTF | TGTGCCAGCAGCCGCATTCGGGACAGGGGGAACTATGGCTACACCTTC
TRBJ1-5 | TRBV28 | - | - | CAITGQGQPQHF | TGTGCCATCACAGGGCAGGGGCAGCCCCAGCATTTT